This T cell receptor (beta chain) was sequenced during a study of blood T cells in healthy people across ages. A few counts support this clonotype. The ends lost 6 bases at V and 0 bases at J; junction bases unmatched: 7. The CDR3 consists of 16 residues. The germline CDR1 and CDR2 sequences are MNHEY and SVGEGT. Primed by a sample-barcoded 5' primer and a J-beta primer mix, a second PCR proceeded for about 7 to 11 cycles. MiXCR was run by TCRdb on the 5' RACE reads, yielding one entry per CDR3 protein. Counted here are 650,000 to 1,000,000 distinct CDR3 sequences, approximately 35% occurring once; the ten biggest clones make up 13%.

This receptor was identified in a man aged 18 to 30 in good health. The sequenced material came from blood. The chain is built from TRBV6-2 or TRBV6-3 and TRBJ2-2; 7 bases align to TRBD1. This CDR3 is CASSSDREANTGELFF. In DNA form, the CDR3 reads TGTGCCAGCAGCTCCGACAGGGAAGCGAACACCGGGGAGCTGTTTTTT.